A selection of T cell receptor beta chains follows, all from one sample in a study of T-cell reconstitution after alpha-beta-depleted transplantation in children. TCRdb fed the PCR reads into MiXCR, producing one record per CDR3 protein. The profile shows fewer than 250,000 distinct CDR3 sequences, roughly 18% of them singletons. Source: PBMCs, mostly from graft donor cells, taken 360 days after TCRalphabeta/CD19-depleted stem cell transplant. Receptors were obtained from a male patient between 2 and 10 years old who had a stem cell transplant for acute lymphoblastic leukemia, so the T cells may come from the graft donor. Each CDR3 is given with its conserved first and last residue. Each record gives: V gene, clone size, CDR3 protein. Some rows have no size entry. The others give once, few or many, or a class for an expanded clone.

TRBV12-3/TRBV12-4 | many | CASSFQGYGYTF
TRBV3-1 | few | CASSQVSEGPYNEQFF
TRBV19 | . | CASSFGGDYNEQFF
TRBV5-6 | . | CASSLGFWLFGRGEQYF
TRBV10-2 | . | CASSARQGQNGYTF
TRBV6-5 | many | CASSYSDRGPRKFF
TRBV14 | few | CASSRTSGRNTGELFF
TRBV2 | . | CASSEPRDGEAFF
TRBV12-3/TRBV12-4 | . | CASADRGTGNEQFF
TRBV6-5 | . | CASSYSRQNTEAFF
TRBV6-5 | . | CASSYQGAGGSTDTQYF
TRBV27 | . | CASSQGTEFNEKLFF
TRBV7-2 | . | CASSSTGTPPAEQYF
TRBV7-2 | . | CASSPQQGTQPQHF
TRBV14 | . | CASSQVNGGGRETQYF
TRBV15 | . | CATSRDREYLGQGIFRTGELFF
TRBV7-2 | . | CASVEGRARTDTQYF
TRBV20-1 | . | CRLWTAHYEQYF
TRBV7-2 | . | CASSLVAGTGELFF
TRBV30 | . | CAWSLDARRYF
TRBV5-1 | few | CASSLALASGGARYF
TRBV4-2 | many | CASSQDYGLAETGELFF
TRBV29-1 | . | CSVTWGQENYGYTF
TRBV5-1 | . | CASSSRQSIISPLHF
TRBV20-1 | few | CSARGGISDTQYF
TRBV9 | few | CASSVETDAISEQYF
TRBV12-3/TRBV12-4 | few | CASSLGGRSLYGYTF
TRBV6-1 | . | CASSEASFDSQPQHF
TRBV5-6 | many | CASSLWNRGNSYEQYF
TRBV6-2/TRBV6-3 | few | CASSYGPSGINEQFF
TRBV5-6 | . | CASSKGQIQTISYEQYF
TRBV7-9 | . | CASSSTGTVYGYTF
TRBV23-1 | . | CASSQGQARTGELFF
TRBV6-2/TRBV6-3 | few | CASSFGGAQETQYF
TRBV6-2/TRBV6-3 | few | CASSYGAGGYYNEQFF
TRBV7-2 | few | CASSWVGTNGDNEQFF
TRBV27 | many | CASLGTGLAGGRYEQYF
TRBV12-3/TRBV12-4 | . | CASSLRDARDSPLHF
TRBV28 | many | CASSSYRGNTEAFF
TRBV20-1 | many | CSAGGTGGVTGELFF
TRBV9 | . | CASSPRRGAIQETQYF
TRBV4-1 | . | CASSQEIGLHYEQYF
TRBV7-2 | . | CASSPYDPGHEQYF
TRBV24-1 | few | CATTERGLAGSEVQFF
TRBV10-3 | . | CAIRMDGTDTQYF
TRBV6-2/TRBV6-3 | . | CASSGDRAYGEKVFF
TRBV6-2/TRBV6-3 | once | CASSQGLWTVYEQYF
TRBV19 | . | CASSSRDSQYNEQFF
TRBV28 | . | CASSSTGRGEKLFF